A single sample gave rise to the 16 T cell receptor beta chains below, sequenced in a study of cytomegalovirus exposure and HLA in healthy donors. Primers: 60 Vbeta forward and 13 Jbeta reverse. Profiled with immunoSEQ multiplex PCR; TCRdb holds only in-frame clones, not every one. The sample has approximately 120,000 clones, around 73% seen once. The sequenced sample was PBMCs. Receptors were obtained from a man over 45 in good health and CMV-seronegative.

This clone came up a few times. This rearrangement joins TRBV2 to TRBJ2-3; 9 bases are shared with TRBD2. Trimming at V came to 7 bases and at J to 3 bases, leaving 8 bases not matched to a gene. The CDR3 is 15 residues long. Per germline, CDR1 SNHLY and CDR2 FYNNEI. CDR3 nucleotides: TGTGCCAGCACCATAGCGGGAGTAACGACAGATACGCAGTATTTT. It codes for CASTIAGVTTDTQYF. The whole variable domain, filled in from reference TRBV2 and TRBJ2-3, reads EPEVTQTPSHQVTQMGQEVILRCVPISNHLYFYWYRQILGQKVEFLVSFYNNEISEKSEIFDDQFSVERPDGSNFTLKIRSTKLEDSAMYFCASTIAGVTTDTQYFGPGTRLTVL.

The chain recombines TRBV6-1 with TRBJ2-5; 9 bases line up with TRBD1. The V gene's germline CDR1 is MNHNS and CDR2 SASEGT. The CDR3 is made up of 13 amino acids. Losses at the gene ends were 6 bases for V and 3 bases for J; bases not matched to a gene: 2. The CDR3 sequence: CASRRTGEETQYF. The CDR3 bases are TGTGCCAGCAGGCGGACAGGGGAAGAGACCCAGTACTTC.

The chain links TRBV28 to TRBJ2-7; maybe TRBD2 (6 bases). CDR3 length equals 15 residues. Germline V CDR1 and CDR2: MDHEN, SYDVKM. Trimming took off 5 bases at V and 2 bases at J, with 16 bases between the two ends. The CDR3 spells CASSPLTSPPYEQYF. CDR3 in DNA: TGTGCCAGCAGTCCTCTAACTAGCCCGCCCTACGAGCAGTACTTC.

CDR3 region: CAISEGTGPYEQYF. Written as DNA, the CDR3 is TGTGCCATCAGTGAAGGGACAGGGCCCTACGAGCAGTACTTC. This chain uses TRBV10-3 with TRBJ2-7, with 9 positions matching TRBD1. Germline V lookup: CDR1 ENHRY, CDR2 SYGVKD. This CDR3 has 14 amino acids. After removal of 3 bases from V and 2 bases from J, the junction contained 2 bases not matched to a gene.

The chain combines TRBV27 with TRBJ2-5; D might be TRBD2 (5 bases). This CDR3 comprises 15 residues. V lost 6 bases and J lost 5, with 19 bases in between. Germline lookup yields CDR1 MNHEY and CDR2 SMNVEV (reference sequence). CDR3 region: CASSPLNERVETQYF. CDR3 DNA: TGTGCCAGCAGCCCCTTAAATGAGAGGGTGGAGACCCAGTACTTC.

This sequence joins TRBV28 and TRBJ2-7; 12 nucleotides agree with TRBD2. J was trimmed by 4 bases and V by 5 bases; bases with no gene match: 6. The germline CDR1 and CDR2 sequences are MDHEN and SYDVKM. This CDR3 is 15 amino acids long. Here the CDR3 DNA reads TGTGCCAGCAGTGCGCTAGCGGGAGGGCTATACGAGCAGTACTTC. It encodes CASSALAGGLYEQYF.

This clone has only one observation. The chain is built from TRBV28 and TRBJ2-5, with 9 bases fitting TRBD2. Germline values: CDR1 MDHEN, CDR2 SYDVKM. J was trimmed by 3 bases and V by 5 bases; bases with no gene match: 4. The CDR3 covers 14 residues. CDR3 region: CASSRGGAEETQYF. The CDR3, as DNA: TGTGCCAGCAGTCGCGGGGGGGCCGAAGAGACCCAGTACTTC.

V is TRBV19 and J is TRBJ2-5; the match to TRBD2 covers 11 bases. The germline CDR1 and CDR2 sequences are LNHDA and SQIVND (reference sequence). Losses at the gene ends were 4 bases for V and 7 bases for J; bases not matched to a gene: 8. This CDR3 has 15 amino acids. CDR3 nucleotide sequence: TGTGCCAGTAGTAACACCGGGACTAGCGGTGGGACCCAGTACTTC. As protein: CASSNTGTSGGTQYF.

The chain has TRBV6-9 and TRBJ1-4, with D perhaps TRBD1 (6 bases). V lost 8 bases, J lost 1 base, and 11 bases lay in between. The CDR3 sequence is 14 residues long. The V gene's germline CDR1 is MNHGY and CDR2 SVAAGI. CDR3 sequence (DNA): TGTGCCAGCGTCTCAGGGGTAACTAATGAAAAACTGTTTTTT. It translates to CASVSGVTNEKLFF.

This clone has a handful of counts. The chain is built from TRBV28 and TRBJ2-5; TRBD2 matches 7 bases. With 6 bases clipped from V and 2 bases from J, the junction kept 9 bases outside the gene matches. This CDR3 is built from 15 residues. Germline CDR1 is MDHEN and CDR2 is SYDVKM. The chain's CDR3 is CASRPSASGQETQYF. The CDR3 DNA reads TGTGCCAGCAGGCCTTCCGCTAGCGGACAAGAGACCCAGTACTTC.

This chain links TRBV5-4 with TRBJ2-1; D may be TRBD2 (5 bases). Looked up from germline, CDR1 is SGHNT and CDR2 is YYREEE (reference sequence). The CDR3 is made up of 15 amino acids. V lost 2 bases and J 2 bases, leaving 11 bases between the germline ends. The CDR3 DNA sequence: TGTGCCAGCAGCTTCGCGGGTTCGGCCTACAATGAGCAGTTCTTC. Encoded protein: CASSFAGSAYNEQFF. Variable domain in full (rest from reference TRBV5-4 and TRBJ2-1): ETGVTQSPTHLIKTRGQQVTLRCSSQSGHNTVSWYQQALGQGPQFIFQYYREEENGRGNFPPRFSGLQFPNYSSELNVNALELDDSALYLCASSFAGSAYNEQFFGPGTRLTVL.

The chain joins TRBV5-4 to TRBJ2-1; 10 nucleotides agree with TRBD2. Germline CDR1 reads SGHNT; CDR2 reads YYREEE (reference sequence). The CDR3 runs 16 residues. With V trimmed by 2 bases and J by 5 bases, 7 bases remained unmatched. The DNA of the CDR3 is TGTGCCAGCAGCTTACCGGGACTAGCGCGTCACAATGAGCAGTTCTTC. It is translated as CASSLPGLARHNEQFF. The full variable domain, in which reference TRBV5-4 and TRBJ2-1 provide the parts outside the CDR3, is ETGVTQSPTHLIKTRGQQVTLRCSSQSGHNTVSWYQQALGQGPQFIFQYYREEENGRGNFPPRFSGLQFPNYSSELNVNALELDDSALYLCASSLPGLARHNEQFFGPGTRLTVL.

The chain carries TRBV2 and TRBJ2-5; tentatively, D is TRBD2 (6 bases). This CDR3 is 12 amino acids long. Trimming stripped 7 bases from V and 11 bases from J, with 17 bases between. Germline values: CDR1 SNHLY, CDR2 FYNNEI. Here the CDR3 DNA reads TGTGCCAGCACCCCGAATAGTGGGGGGCAGTACTTC. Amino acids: CASTPNSGGQYF.

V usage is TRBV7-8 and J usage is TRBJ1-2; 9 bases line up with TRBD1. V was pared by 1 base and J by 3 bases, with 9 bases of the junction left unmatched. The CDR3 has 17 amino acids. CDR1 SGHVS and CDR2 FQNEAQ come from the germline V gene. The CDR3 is CASSLELPGQGHYGYTF. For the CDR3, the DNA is TGTGCCAGCAGCTTAGAGTTGCCGGGACAGGGCCACTATGGCTACACCTTC.

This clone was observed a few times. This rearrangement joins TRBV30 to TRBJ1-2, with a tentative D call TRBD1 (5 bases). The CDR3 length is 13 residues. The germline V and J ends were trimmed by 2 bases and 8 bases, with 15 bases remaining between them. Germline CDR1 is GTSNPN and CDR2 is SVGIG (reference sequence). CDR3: CAWSRTSIEGYTF. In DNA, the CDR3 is TGTGCCTGGAGTCGGACATCCATAGAGGGCTACACCTTC.

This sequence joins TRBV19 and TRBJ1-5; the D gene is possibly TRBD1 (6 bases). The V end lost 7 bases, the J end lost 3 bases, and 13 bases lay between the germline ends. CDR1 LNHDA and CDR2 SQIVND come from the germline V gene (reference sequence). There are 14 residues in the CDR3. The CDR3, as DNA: TGTGCCAGTACCACGACAGGATCCAATCAGCCCCAGCATTTT. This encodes CASTTTGSNQPQHF.